This T cell receptor beta chain was obtained from a study of blood T cells in healthy people across ages. Whole-study findings and limits: Across the age range, TCR beta diversity per million T cells fell in a roughly linear way.

From germline, CDR1 is MNHNS and CDR2 SASEGT. The length of the CDR3 is 13 residues. The V and J ends lost 2 bases and 5 bases respectively, with 9 bases between them. This clonotype was seen a handful of times. The target antigen is unknown. A sample-barcoded 5' primer and a J-beta primer mix were used in a second PCR of roughly 7 to 11 cycles. TCRdb called the 5' RACE reads again in MiXCR, with one record for every CDR3 protein. Of about a million distinct CDR3 sequences listed, about 48% were seen once; the top ten hold around 15%. This receptor was obtained from a man aged 25-40 years in good health. The sequenced sample consisted of blood. The chain uses TRBV6-1 and TRBJ2-5; no clear D gene. The CDR3: CASSERRTETQYF. CDR3 coding DNA: TGTGCCAGCAGTGAACGGCGTACGGAGACCCAGTACTTC.